This paragraph covers one TCR beta chain sequence. The specificity of this receptor is unknown. Per-base qualities were not stored, and no clone one base away is much larger. The sample is drawn from a study of blood T cell repertoires in COVID-19 (dated by TCRdb to between 2020 and 2021). Concerning the study at large: Samples covering the acute and convalescent phases of COVID-19 were provided by collaborators in the United States, Italy and Spain. The prospective study material was composed of cDNA or gDNA derived from T cells, B-cell-depleted T cells, or PBMCs. Subjects who had been exposed to COVID-19, were actively infected with it, or had recovered from it provided the deeply sampled blood TCRbeta repertoires that made up the dataset. A freely available public database, intended as a resource for researchers studying the immune response to SARS-CoV-2, is where the repertoires were released. Samples came from the ongoing ImmuneRACE study (first 160 participants) plus 1,254 subjects from 6 global collaborators. Nearly every sample came with metadata listing a de-identified subject ID, COVID-19 status, age in years and sex. HLA class I and class II types, where available, came from metadata supplied by the sample provider rather than from assay-based typing.

The immunoSEQ Assay, a bias-controlled multiplex PCR, was used to amplify TCRbeta CDR3 regions from genomic DNA. The study's own analysis went as follows. Within the assay, amplification of reference gene primers was used to estimate how many nucleated cells each sample contained. To quantify the absolute abundance of each unique TCRbeta CDR3 rearrangement, sequence reads were collapsed and filtered. For each sample, productive Simpson clonality was calculated as the square root of Simpson's diversity index across productive rearrangements. TCRdb stores this immuneACCESS table with in-frame sequences only. Part of the clones is absent; in the studies checked, under half of the shortfall reflects unresolved V genes, and no reason is known for the rest. V, J and clone size derive from that table, while D and trimming were established from the DNA sequence. The sample has about 310,000 clones on record, over 75% of them singletons. The ten largest clones add up to approximately 8.8% of the sample.

In the prospective study, participants were about 18 to 100 years old, resided in under 30 geographic areas of the United States, and were enrolled through a virtual design. Cohort assignment in the prospective study relied on participant-reported clinical history from a screening survey and a study questionnaire. ImmuneRACE Cohort 3 recovered participants were defined by two consecutive negative NP/OP PCR tests, healthcare professional clearance, or symptom resolution. Mobile phlebotomists in the prospective study collected whole blood, serum and a nasopharyngeal or oropharyngeal swab from every participant. Participants in the prospective study had the option to provide additional blood draws and questionnaires over a roughly two-month period. Before DNA extraction, blood samples from the prospective study were shipped at room temperature or frozen. The research as a whole found: How much clinical and demographic metadata was included differed by source and by participant, and the metadata was provided uncurated.

Spanning cysteine to phenylalanine, the CDR3 consists of 14 amino acids. This entry keeps only the CDR3 DNA: 42 bases, framed from base 1. The germline V gene specifies SGHDN as CDR1 and FVKESK as CDR2. Trimming costs V 4 bases and J 6 bases, and their ends lie 16 bases apart. The chain was built from TRBV14 and TRBJ2-7; D gene: possibly TRBD2, on 5 matching bases. Sequenced material: PBMCs or T cells enriched from blood (not recorded which). The sequence came from a woman aged 40 to 55 who had recovered from COVID-19. Here is the DNA: TGTGCCAGCAGCCCCCACCTAGCATCGGGCGAGCAGTACTTC. Translated, this is CASSPHLASGEQYF. Where the CDR3 stops, the reference TRBV14 and TRBJ2-7 genes take over; the full variable domain is EAGVTQFPSHSVIEKGQTVTLRCDPISGHDNLYWYRRVMGKEIKFLLHFVKESKQDESGMPNNRFLAERTGGTYSTLKVQPAELEDSGVYFCASSPHLASGEQYFGPGTRLTVT.